Described below is a single T cell receptor beta chain sequence and its context. Trimming removed 6 bases from V and 7 bases from J; junction bases left unmatched: 18. The V gene's germline CDR1 is SQVTM and CDR2 ANQGSEA. The length of the CDR3 is 16 residues. These data belong to a study of T-cell reconstitution after alpha-beta-depleted transplantation in children. Unique molecular identifiers featured in how the TCRbeta library was prepared. TCRdb reprocessed the PCR reads with MiXCR, giving one entry per CDR3 protein. The data contain 400,000 to 500,000 distinct CDR3 sequences, roughly 11% of them seen just once; the ten biggest clones take up approximately 5%.

The TCR sequence derives from a human donor who donated a stem cell graft to a child with acute myeloid leukemia. Material: PBMCs from the stem cell graft donor, obtained from the stem cell graft. The genes are TRBV29-1 and TRBJ2-1; 7 positions match TRBD2. CDR3 DNA: TGCAGCGTGGATGAGGCTAGCGGCCCCCCGTGGAATGAGCAGTTCTTC. It codes for CSVDEASGPPWNEQFF.